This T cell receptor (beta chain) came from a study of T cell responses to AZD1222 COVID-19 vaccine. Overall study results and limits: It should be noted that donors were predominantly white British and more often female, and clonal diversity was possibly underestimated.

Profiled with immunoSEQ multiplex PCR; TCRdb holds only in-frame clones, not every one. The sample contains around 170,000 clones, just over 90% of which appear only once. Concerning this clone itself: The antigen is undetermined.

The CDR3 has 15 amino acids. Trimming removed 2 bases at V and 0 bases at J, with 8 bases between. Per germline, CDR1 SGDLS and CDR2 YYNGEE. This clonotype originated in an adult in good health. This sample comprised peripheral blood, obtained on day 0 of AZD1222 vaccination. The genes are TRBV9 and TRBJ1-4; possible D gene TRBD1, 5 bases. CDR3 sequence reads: CASSVTEATNEKLFF. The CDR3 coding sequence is TGTGCCAGCAGCGTGACAGAAGCAACTAATGAAAAACTGTTTTTT.